These 27 T cell receptor beta chains were all obtained from the same sample, sequenced in a study of blood T cells in healthy people across ages. A second PCR of roughly 7 to 11 cycles used a sample-barcoded 5' primer and a J-beta primer mix. TCRdb reprocessed the 5' RACE reads via MiXCR and lists one record per CDR3 protein. The table lists hundreds of thousands of distinct CDR3 sequences, about 48% of them singletons. The sequenced material came from blood. The receptors were sampled from a man aged 25-40 years in good health.

The CDR3 region is CASSPTGGWYTEAFF. CDR3 nucleotide sequence: TGTGCCAGCAGTCCTACAGGGGGTTGGTACACTGAAGCTTTCTTT. The chain has TRBV12-3 or TRBV12-4 and TRBJ1-1; 8 bases match TRBD1. The length of the CDR3 is 15 residues. The V segment lost 5 bases and the J segment 3 bases; nucleotides outside the gene matches: 8.

The rearrangement joins TRBV7-8 to TRBJ1-2, with TRBD1 matching 11 bases. The CDR3 is 16 amino acids. CDR1 SGHVS and CDR2 FQNEAQ come from the germline V gene. V lost 1 base and J lost 6; bases outside the gene matches: 7. The CDR3 sequence is CASSLGQGQGGHGYTF. The CDR3 DNA is TGTGCCAGCAGCTTAGGTCAGGGACAGGGGGGCCATGGCTACACCTTC. The full variable domain, with the rest looked up from reference TRBV7-8 and TRBJ1-2, is GAGVSQSPRYKVAKRGQDVALRCDPISGHVSLFWYQQALGQGPEFLTYFQNEAQLDKSGLPSDRFFAERPEGSVSTLKIQRTQQEDSAVYLCASSLGQGQGGHGYTFGSGTRLTVV.

The count of this clonotype is one. The rearrangement uses TRBV3-1 and TRBJ2-3, with 9 bases identical to TRBD1. There are 16 residues in the CDR3. CDR1 and CDR2 from the germline V gene are LGHDT and YNNKEL (reference sequence). V lost 6 bases to trimming and J lost 2 bases; unmatched junction nucleotides: 9. CDR3 amino acids: CASSPPTGGDTDTQYF. CDR3 bases: TGTGCCAGCAGTCCTCCGACAGGGGGGGACACAGATACGCAGTATTTT.

This clonotype came up a few times. V gene TRBV4-2 combines with J gene TRBJ1-1, with D unclear. V was trimmed by 0 bases and J by 2 bases, leaving 7 bases between them. The V gene's germline CDR1 is LGHNA and CDR2 YNFKEQ. This CDR3 is built from 14 residues. CDR3: CASSQEEGNTEAFF. CDR3 nucleotides: TGTGCCAGCAGCCAAGAAGAGGGAAACACTGAAGCTTTCTTT.

This clonotype has more than one count but fewer than ten. The chain employs TRBV7-2 and TRBJ2-2, with D uncertain. Germline V gene lookup returns CDR1 SGHTA and CDR2 FQGNSA. There are 12 residues in the CDR3. Trimming took off 4 bases at V and 6 bases at J, with 6 bases between the two ends. The CDR3 spells CASSSPPGELFF. The CDR3 DNA reads as TGTGCCAGCAGCTCACCCCCCGGGGAGCTGTTTTTT. Based on the CDR3 plus reference TRBV7-2 and TRBJ2-2, the full variable domain is GAGVSQSPSNKVTEKGKDVELRCDPISGHTALYWYRQSLGQGLEFLIYFQGNSAPDKSGLPSDRFSAERTGGSVSTLTIQRTQQEDSAVYLCASSSPPGELFFGEGSRLTVL.

The V gene is TRBV6-2 or TRBV6-3, the J gene TRBJ2-1; unclear D gene. The V gene's germline CDR1 is MNHEY and CDR2 SVGEGT. Trimming removed 9 bases from V and 2 bases from J, with 14 bases in between. The CDR3 runs 14 residues. Here the CDR3 reads CASSDSYPYNEQFF. The CDR3 nucleotides are TGTGCCAGTTCCGACTCCTACCCCTACAATGAGCAGTTCTTC.

The J gene is TRBJ1-1, the V gene TRBV7-9; D is perhaps TRBD1 (5 bases). The germline V gene encodes CDR1 SEHNR and CDR2 FQNEAQ (reference sequence). Between the trimmed V and J ends, which lost 5 bases and 3 bases, there was a span of 13 bases. This CDR3 is 14 amino acids long. CDR3: CASSPTGGDTEAFF. The DNA for the CDR3 is TGTGCCAGCAGCCCAACCGGGGGAGACACTGAAGCTTTCTTT.

The chain couples TRBV5-6 to TRBJ1-1; no definite D call. The CDR3 runs 15 residues. Germline CDR1 and CDR2: SGHDT and YYEEEE. Deletions cut 1 base from V and 0 bases from J, with 10 bases between. The CDR3 here is CASSLYGQMNTEAFF. CDR3 coding DNA: TGTGCCAGCAGCTTGTATGGGCAGATGAACACTGAAGCTTTCTTT.

This clonotype came up once. The V and J genes are TRBV28 and TRBJ2-1; TRBD2 matches at 7 bases. The CDR3 length is 15 residues. V lost 6 bases to trimming and J lost 6 bases; unmatched junction nucleotides: 11. Germline V gene sequence: CDR1 MDHEN, CDR2 SYDVKM. The CDR3 bases are TGTGCCAGCAGCTTGTCTCCGGGGGGACCCAATGAGCAGTTCTTC. As protein: CASSLSPGGPNEQFF.

On this clonotype itself: A much larger clone lies one base from this, so it may be a read error. The rearrangement links TRBV29-1 to TRBJ2-1; D gene ambiguous. CDR1 is SQVTM, CDR2 ANQGSEA, per germline. CDR3 length: 14 amino acids. The CDR3 loop is CSAEDVHHNNEQFF. For the CDR3, the DNA is TGCAGCGCTGAAGATGTCCACCACAACAATGAGCAGTTCTTC.

This clonotype was counted only a few times. The gene calls are TRBV29-1 and TRBJ2-5, with D perhaps TRBD2 (6 bases). The CDR3 length is 13 residues. Trimming cost V 3 bases and J 2 bases, with 10 bases left between them. Germline V gives CDR1 SQVTM, CDR2 ANQGSEA. The CDR3, as DNA: TGCAGCGTTGAGGGGACTGTTCAAGAGACCCAGTACTTC. Protein product: CSVEGTVQETQYF. Full variable domain (missing parts from reference TRBV29-1 and TRBJ2-5): SAVISQKPSRDICQRGTSLTIQCQVDSQVTMMFWYRQQPGQSLTLIATANQGSEATYESGFVIDKFPISRPNLTFSTLTVSNMSPEDSSIYLCSVEGTVQETQYFGPGTRLLVL.

At least ten counts were recorded for this clonotype. This sequence joins TRBV12-3 or TRBV12-4 and TRBJ2-1; D not resolved. V was shortened by 3 bases and J by 5 bases, with 17 bases between the two germline ends. This CDR3 comprises 16 residues. The CDR3: CASSFGALVPNNEQFF. CDR3 bases: TGTGCCAGCAGTTTCGGTGCGCTAGTACCTAACAATGAGCAGTTCTTC.

A few counts support this clonotype. The V call is TRBV7-2, the J call TRBJ1-4; D remains unclear. Germline CDR1 reads SGHTA; CDR2 reads FQGNSA. The CDR3 is 16 residues long. V shed 1 base and J shed 0 bases, with 9 bases lying between them. The CDR3 bases are TGTGCCAGCAGCTTAGAGCGGGCAGCAACTAATGAAAAACTGTTTTTT. Protein product: CASSLERAATNEKLFF.

This chain connects TRBV7-2 to TRBJ2-7, with TRBD1 matching 8 bases. The CDR3 has 13 amino acids. Looked up from germline, CDR1 is SGHTA and CDR2 is FQGNSA. The V and J ends lost 4 bases and 3 bases, in that order; junction bases with no gene match: 2. The CDR3 loop reads CASSWGQVYEQYF. As DNA, the CDR3 is TGTGCCAGCAGCTGGGGACAGGTCTACGAGCAGTACTTC.

The table lists this clonotype with a count of one. The chain is built from TRBV24-1 and TRBJ2-1; maybe TRBD1 (7 bases). Trimming cost V 9 bases and J 2 bases, with 13 bases left between them. This CDR3 region has 14 residues. Germline-derived CDR1 and CDR2 are KGHDR and SFDVKD. CDR3 region: CATDQGGAYNEQFF. In nucleotides, the CDR3 is TGTGCCACCGACCAGGGGGGTGCCTACAATGAGCAGTTCTTC.

The chain combines TRBV27 with TRBJ2-7; 7 bases map to TRBD1. V was pared by 6 bases and J by 2 bases, with 13 bases of the junction left unmatched. Germline CDR1 and CDR2: MNHEY and SMNVEV (reference sequence). This CDR3 is 16 amino acids long. The CDR3 DNA reads TGTGCCAGCAGGCTCCGGTCTTCTGGGACAGCCTACGAGCAGTACTTC. Translated: CASRLRSSGTAYEQYF.

This clonotype was counted only a few times. The chain couples TRBV5-4 to TRBJ1-1; 8 bases are shared with TRBD1. Germline lookup yields CDR1 SGHNT and CDR2 YYREEE (reference sequence). The ends lost 4 bases at V and 3 bases at J; junction bases unmatched: 11. The CDR3 is 16 amino acids. CDR3 bases: TGTGCCAGCAGCCAAGGACAGGGTAGGGGAGACACTGAAGCTTTCTTT. Residues: CASSQGQGRGDTEAFF.

V usage is TRBV6-6 and J usage is TRBJ1-4; tentatively, D is TRBD1 (6 bases). The length of the CDR3 is 15 residues. The ends were cut back, 6 bases at V and 5 bases at J, with 16 bases in the middle. From germline, CDR1 is MNHNY and CDR2 SVGAGI (reference sequence). The CDR3, as DNA: TGTGCCAGCAGCTTCGCCGACAGGTTGAATGAAAAACTGTTTTTT. Protein sequence: CASSFADRLNEKLFF.

This clonotype has only a few counts. J is TRBJ2-3 and V is TRBV12-3 or TRBV12-4; D remains unclear. V lost 3 bases and J lost 1, with 11 bases in between. The CDR3 consists of 15 residues. CDR3 bases: TGTGCCAGCAGTTTCAACGCAGGACGCACAGATACGCAGTATTTT. Protein: CASSFNAGRTDTQYF.

CDR3 DNA: TGTGCCAGCAGCCCCGGGATGCTTGGAGGGGCCAACGTCCTGACTTTC. It encodes CASSPGMLGGANVLTF. This chain links TRBV7-8 with TRBJ2-6; a possible D gene is TRBD2 (5 bases). Germline lookup yields CDR1 SGHVS and CDR2 FQNEAQ. Trimming removed 5 bases from V and 4 bases from J, with 15 bases in between. This CDR3 is built from 16 residues.

V is TRBV7-2 and J is TRBJ2-3; D possibly corresponds to TRBD1 (5 bases). The CDR3 extends over 12 amino acids. CDR1 is SGHTA and CDR2 is FQGNSA in the germline V gene. Trimming removed 3 bases at V and 14 bases at J, with 15 bases between. This CDR3 is CASSLGLTLMYF. CDR3 DNA sequence: TGTGCCAGCAGCTTGGGGCTAACCCTGATGTATTTT.

This clonotype was seen only once. The chain carries TRBV20-1 and TRBJ2-1; no reliable D call. Germline V CDR1 and CDR2: DFQATT, SNEGSKA (reference sequence). This CDR3 comprises 11 residues. The V gene lost 1 base and the J gene lost 9 bases, with 7 bases spanning the gap. CDR3 nucleotide sequence: TGCAGTGCTAGAGGGAATGGTGAGCAGTTCTTC. This encodes CSARGNGEQFF.

The CDR3 spells CASSVMLNTAGEQFF. As DNA, the CDR3 is TGTGCCAGCAGCGTAATGTTGAACACGGCGGGTGAGCAGTTCTTC. The rearrangement joins TRBV9 to TRBJ2-1; possibly TRBD2 for D (5 bases). Trimming stripped 1 base from V and 9 bases from J, with 17 bases between. Germline V gene lookup returns CDR1 SGDLS and CDR2 YYNGEE. This CDR3 has 15 residues.

V is TRBV2 and J is TRBJ1-6; the D gene is possibly TRBD1 (5 bases). V shed 5 bases and J shed 5 bases, with 19 bases lying between them. CDR3 length equals 17 residues. CDR1 and CDR2 from the germline V gene are SNHLY and FYNNEI. The CDR3 coding sequence is TGTGCCAGCAGTCCCCAGCTGGGACCAATGAATAATTCACCCCTCCACTTT. Encoded protein: CASSPQLGPMNNSPLHF.

The chain joins TRBV28 to TRBJ2-7; 9 bases line up with TRBD1. CDR1 is MDHEN, CDR2 SYDVKM, per germline. V was clipped by 5 bases and J by 7 bases; unmatched bases: 15. The CDR3 is 16 residues long. This CDR3 reads CASSAQQGAPWKEQYF. For the CDR3, the DNA is TGTGCCAGCAGTGCCCAACAGGGGGCCCCTTGGAAAGAGCAGTACTTC.

This clonotype showed up just a few times. The V gene is TRBV7-2, the J gene TRBJ2-2; D is undetermined. The CDR3 loop spans 11 amino acids. CDR1 is SGHTA, CDR2 FQGNSA, per germline. V lost 3 bases to trimming and J lost 6 bases, with 2 bases between them. The CDR3: CASSFAGELFF. In DNA form, the CDR3 reads TGTGCCAGCAGCTTTGCCGGGGAGCTGTTTTTT.

V is TRBV19 and J is TRBJ2-2, with 8 positions matching TRBD1. V was pared by 6 bases and J by 0 bases, with 3 bases of the junction left unmatched. This CDR3 comprises 15 residues. Germline V gene sequence: CDR1 LNHDA, CDR2 SQIVND (reference sequence). CDR3 coding DNA: TGTGCCAGTAGCCAGGGGGCTACGAACACCGGGGAGCTGTTTTTT. Its translation: CASSQGATNTGELFF.